This T cell receptor (beta chain) emerged from a study of sequential checkpoint blockade in melanoma. Generated by immunoSEQ multiplex PCR, the TCRdb table keeps only in-frame clones and is missing some. Altogether 2,000 or so clones are present, 50% to 75% being singletons, with the ten largest covering approximately 15%. Trimming removed 2 bases from V and 7 bases from J; junction bases left unmatched: 5. Per germline, CDR1 SGHTA and CDR2 FQGTGA. The CDR3 is made up of 15 amino acids. Stated treatment: randomized to nivolumab then ipilimumab (arm A) or the reverse (arm B). Live CD3+CD8+ CD19− CD56− cells were sorted from PBMCs.

The chain has TRBV7-3 and TRBJ1-6, with 7 positions matching TRBD1. The TCR originated in a human patient with melanoma. Some clones in this sample may be carry-over from other donors' samples. Specimen: CD8+ T cells sorted from blood (inferred from file names), collected from a patient given nivolumab and ipilimumab in sequence. CDR3 coding DNA: TGTGCCAGCAGCTTAGCGGCAGGGGGGAATTCACCCCTCCACTTT. It specifies CASSLAAGGNSPLHF.